The subject of this entry is one T cell receptor beta chain. The data are from a study of blood T cell repertoires in COVID-19. The CDR3 consists of 14 residues. Per germline, CDR1 LGHDT and CDR2 YNNKEL (reference sequence). With 3 bases clipped from V and 3 bases from J, the junction kept 3 bases outside the gene matches. Clones were read by immunoSEQ multiplex PCR, and TCRdb kept only the in-frame ones, dropping some. The sample consists of some 310,000 clones, about 90% of them appearing once. The chain combines TRBV3-1 (or the pseudogene TRBV3-2) with TRBJ2-3, with TRBD2 matching 7 bases. The TCR originated in a woman younger than 45 with COVID-19, enrolled during active disease. The material sequenced was peripheral blood. The DNA of the CDR3 is TGTGCCAGCAGCCAGCTAGCGGCTACAGATACGCAGTATTTT. Amino acid sequence: CASSQLAATDTQYF.